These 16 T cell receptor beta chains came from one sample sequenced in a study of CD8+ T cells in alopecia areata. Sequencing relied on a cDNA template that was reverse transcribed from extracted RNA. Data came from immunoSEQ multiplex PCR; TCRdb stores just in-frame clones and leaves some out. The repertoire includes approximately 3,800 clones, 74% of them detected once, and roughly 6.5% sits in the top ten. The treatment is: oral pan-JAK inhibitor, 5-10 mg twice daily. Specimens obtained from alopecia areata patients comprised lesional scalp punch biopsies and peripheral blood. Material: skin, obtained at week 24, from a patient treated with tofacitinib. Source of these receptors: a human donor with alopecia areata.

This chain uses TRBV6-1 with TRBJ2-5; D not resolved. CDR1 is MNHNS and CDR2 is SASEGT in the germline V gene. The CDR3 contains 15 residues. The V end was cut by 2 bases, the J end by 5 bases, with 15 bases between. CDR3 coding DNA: TGTGCCAGCAGTGAAAGCGTGATACTTCTGGAGACCCAGTACTTC. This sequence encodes CASSESVILLETQYF.

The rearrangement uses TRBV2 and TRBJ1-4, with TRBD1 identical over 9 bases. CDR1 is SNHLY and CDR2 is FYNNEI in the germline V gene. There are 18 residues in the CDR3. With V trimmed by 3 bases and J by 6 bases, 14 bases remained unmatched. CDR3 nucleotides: TGTGCCAGCAGTGAGTCCGGGACAGGGAGTGCCATCGATGAAAAACTGTTTTTT. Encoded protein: CASSESGTGSAIDEKLFF.

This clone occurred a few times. CDR3 region: CAGAETSTDTQYF. The DNA of the CDR3 is TGTGCCGGTGCGGAAACTAGCACAGATACGCAGTATTTT. The chain uses TRBV19 and TRBJ2-3; no clear D. The CDR3 extends over 13 amino acids. Trimming took off 11 bases at V and 0 bases at J, with 12 bases between the two ends. In germline, CDR1 is LNHDA, CDR2 SQIVND (reference sequence).

DNA for the CDR3: TGTGCCAGCAGCGCCCAGCGGGGGGTCTCCTACGAGCAGTACTTC. This gives the protein CASSAQRGVSYEQYF. This sequence joins TRBV27 and TRBJ2-7; 9 positions match TRBD2. V dropped 6 bases and J dropped 0; count of bases not matched to a gene: 6. Germline V gives CDR1 MNHEY, CDR2 SMNVEV (reference sequence). This CDR3 is 15 amino acids long.

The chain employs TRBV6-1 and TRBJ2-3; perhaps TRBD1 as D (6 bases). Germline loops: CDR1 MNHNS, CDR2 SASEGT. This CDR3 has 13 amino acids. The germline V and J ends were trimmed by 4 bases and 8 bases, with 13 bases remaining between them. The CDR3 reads CASSGTGSATQYF. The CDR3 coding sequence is TGTGCCAGCAGTGGTACAGGGAGTGCTACGCAGTATTTT.

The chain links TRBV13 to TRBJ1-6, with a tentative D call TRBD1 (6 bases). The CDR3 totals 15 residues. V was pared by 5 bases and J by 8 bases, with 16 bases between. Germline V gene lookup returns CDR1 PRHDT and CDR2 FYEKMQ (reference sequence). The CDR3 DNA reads TGTGCCAGCAGCCTGGGGGGGGCTGACGATTCACCCCTCCACTTT. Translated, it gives CASSLGGADDSPLHF. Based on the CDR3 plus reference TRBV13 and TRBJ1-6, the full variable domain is AAGVIQSPRHLIKEKRETATLKCYPIPRHDTVYWYQQGPGQDPQFLISFYEKMQSDKGSIPDRFSAQQFSDYHSELNMSSLELGDSALYFCASSLGGADDSPLHFGNGTRLTVT.

The CDR3 DNA reads as TGTGCCAGCAGCAGGGGACAGGCGAATTCACCCCTCCACTTT. Its translation is CASSRGQANSPLHF. This chain joins TRBV7-2 and TRBJ1-6; 8 nucleotides align to TRBD1. Germline trimming cut 5 bases from V and 7 bases from J; bases unmatched to any gene: 4. CDR1 and CDR2 from the germline V gene are SGHTA and FQGNSA. This CDR3 region has 14 residues. Full variable domain (remainder filled in from reference TRBV7-2 and TRBJ1-6): GAGVSQSPSNKVTEKGKDVELRCDPISGHTALYWYRQSLGQGLEFLIYFQGNSAPDKSGLPSDRFSAERTGGSVSTLTIQRTQQEDSAVYLCASSRGQANSPLHFGNGTRLTVT.

This CDR3 reads CAWKSNTEAFF. The CDR3 bases are TGTGCCTGGAAATCTAACACTGAAGCTTTCTTT. J is TRBJ1-1 and V is TRBV30; unclear D gene. Trimming removed 4 bases from V and 2 bases from J, with 5 bases in between. CDR3 length equals 11 residues. CDR1 and CDR2 from the germline V gene are GTSNPN and SVGIG (reference sequence).

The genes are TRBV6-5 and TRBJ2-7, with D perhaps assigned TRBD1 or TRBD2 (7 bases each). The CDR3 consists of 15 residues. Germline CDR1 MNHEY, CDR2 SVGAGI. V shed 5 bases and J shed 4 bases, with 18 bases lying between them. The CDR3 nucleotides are TGTGCCAGCAGTCAACTTTCAGGGGGGGCTTACGAGCAGTACTTC. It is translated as CASSQLSGGAYEQYF.

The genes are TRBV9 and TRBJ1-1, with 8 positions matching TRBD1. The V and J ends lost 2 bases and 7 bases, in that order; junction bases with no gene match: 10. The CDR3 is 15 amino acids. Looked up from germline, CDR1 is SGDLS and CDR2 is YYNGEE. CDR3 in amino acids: CASSVKDRALNEAFF. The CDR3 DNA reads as TGTGCCAGCAGCGTGAAGGACAGGGCCTTAAATGAAGCTTTCTTT.

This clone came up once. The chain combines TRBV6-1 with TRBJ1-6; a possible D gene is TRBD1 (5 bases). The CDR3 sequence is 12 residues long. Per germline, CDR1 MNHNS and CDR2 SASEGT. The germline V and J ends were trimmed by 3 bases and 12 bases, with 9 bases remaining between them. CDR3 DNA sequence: TGTGCCAGCAGTGAGAGGGGTTTACCCCTCCACTTT. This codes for CASSERGLPLHF.

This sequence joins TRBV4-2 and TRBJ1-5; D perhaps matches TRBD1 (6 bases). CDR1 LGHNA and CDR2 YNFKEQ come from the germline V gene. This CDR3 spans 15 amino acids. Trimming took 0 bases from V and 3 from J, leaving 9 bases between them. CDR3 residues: CASSQDGGTNQPQHF. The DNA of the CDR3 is TGTGCCAGCAGCCAAGATGGGGGCACCAATCAGCCCCAGCATTTT.

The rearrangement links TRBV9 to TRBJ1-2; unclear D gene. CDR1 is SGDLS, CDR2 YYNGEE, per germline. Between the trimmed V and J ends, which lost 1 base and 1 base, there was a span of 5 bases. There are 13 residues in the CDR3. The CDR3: CASSVKSNYGYTF. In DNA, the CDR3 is TGTGCCAGCAGCGTAAAGAGTAACTATGGCTACACCTTC.

The CDR3: CASMRWGLSNQPQHF. In DNA form, the CDR3 reads TGTGCCAGCATGCGGTGGGGCCTTAGCAATCAGCCCCAGCATTTT. This chain connects TRBV6-1 to TRBJ1-5, with D tentatively TRBD1 (5 bases). Trimming cost V 7 bases and J 0 bases, with 13 bases left between them. CDR3 length: 15 residues. Germline-derived CDR1 and CDR2 are MNHNS and SASEGT.

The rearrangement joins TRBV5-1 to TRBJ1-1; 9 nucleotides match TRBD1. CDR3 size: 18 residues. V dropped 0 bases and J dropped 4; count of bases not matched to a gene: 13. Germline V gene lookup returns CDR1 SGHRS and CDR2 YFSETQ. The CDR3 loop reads CASSLAGGTGWLGTEAFF. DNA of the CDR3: TGCGCCAGCAGCTTGGCCGGCGGGACAGGGTGGTTAGGCACTGAAGCTTTCTTT.

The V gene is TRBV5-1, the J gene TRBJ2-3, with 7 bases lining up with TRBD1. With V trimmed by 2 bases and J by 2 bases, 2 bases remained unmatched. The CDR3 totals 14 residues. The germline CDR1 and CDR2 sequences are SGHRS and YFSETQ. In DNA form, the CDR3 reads TGCGCCAGCAGCTTACAGGGGACCACAGATACGCAGTATTTT. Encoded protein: CASSLQGTTDTQYF.